This passage covers 10 T cell receptor beta chains from one sample sequenced in a study of T-cell reconstitution after alpha-beta-depleted transplantation in children. The TCRbeta library incorporated unique molecular identifiers. TCRdb fed the PCR reads into MiXCR, producing one record per CDR3 protein. Of around 530,000 distinct CDR3 sequences listed, approximately 32% are singletons. The starting material was PBMCs from the stem cell graft donor, obtained from the stem cell graft. The receptors derive from a human donor who donated a stem cell graft to a child with aplastic anemia.

The chain carries TRBV7-2 and TRBJ2-1; perhaps TRBD2 as D (6 bases). Between the trimmed V and J ends, which lost 5 bases and 8 bases, there was a span of 22 bases. Germline V CDR1 and CDR2: SGHTA, FQGNSA. The CDR3 contains 16 residues. The CDR3 bases are TGTGCCAGCAGCCGGAAAGGGACTGTGGGCATCGATGAGCAGTTCTTC. Translated: CASSRKGTVGIDEQFF.

This clonotype was counted at least ten times. The chain carries TRBV29-1 and TRBJ2-7; TRBD2 agrees at 12 bases. The V segment lost 5 bases and the J segment 2 bases; nucleotides outside the gene matches: 10. Germline assignment: CDR1 SQVTM and CDR2 ANQGSEA. The CDR3 runs 16 residues. This CDR3 reads CSVTLAGGKGTYEQYF. The DNA for the CDR3 is TGCAGCGTTACACTAGCGGGAGGAAAAGGTACCTACGAGCAGTACTTC.

The genes are TRBV5-1 and TRBJ2-3; 7 bases fit TRBD1. The CDR3 has 15 residues. CDR1 and CDR2 (germline): SGHRS, YFSETQ. J gave up 5 bases and V 5 bases, and 11 bases lay outside the gene matches. The CDR3 nucleotides read TGCGCCAGCAGACTCCCGCGACAGGGTCAAGATACGCAGTATTTT. Protein sequence: CASRLPRQGQDTQYF.

This chain joins TRBV7-2 and TRBJ2-5, with 8 bases fitting TRBD2. CDR3 length: 16 amino acids. Trimming removed 0 bases from V and 3 bases from J; junction bases left unmatched: 6. CDR1 and CDR2 from the germline V gene are SGHTA and FQGNSA. Here the CDR3 reads CASSLAWSGGKETQYF. In DNA form, the CDR3 reads TGTGCCAGCAGCTTAGCTTGGAGCGGGGGCAAAGAGACCCAGTACTTC.

This clonotype was detected a few times. The rearrangement joins TRBV12-3 or TRBV12-4 to TRBJ2-7, with 11 bases lining up with TRBD2. CDR3 length: 13 amino acids. The junction had 5 bases not matched to a gene; V was cut back by 4 bases and J by 9 bases. As DNA, the CDR3 is TGTGCCAGCAGTTCGGGACTAGCGGCATCGCAGTACGTC. It is translated as CASSSGLAASQYV.

The rearrangement joins TRBV12-3 or TRBV12-4 to TRBJ1-3, with D unclear. This CDR3 is built from 14 residues. Trimming took off 6 bases at V and 2 bases at J, with 11 bases between the two ends. The CDR3 coding sequence is TGTGCCAGCAGCCCCGAGGGCGCTGGAAACACCATATATTTT. It codes for CASSPEGAGNTIYF.

The rearrangement joins TRBV29-1 to TRBJ2-1, with a weak D call TRBD2 (5 bases). Germline V lookup: CDR1 SQVTM, CDR2 ANQGSEA. The germline V and J ends were trimmed by 2 bases and 4 bases, with 18 bases remaining between them. The CDR3 has 16 residues. The DNA of the CDR3 is TGCAGCGTTGAATCTAGAGGGATTCTGCTTTACAATGAGCAGTTCTTC. This sequence encodes CSVESRGILLYNEQFF.

The chain couples TRBV7-9 to TRBJ1-1; TRBD1 matches 7 bases. Germline V gives CDR1 SEHNR, CDR2 FQNEAQ (reference sequence). The CDR3 is made up of 17 amino acids. With 0 bases clipped from V and 8 bases from J, the junction kept 15 bases outside the gene matches. The CDR3 sequence is CASSLAGPGQVGIEAFF. The CDR3 DNA reads as TGTGCCAGCAGCTTAGCCGGCCCCGGACAGGTCGGCATAGAAGCTTTCTTT.

This clonotype was recorded a few times. The J gene is TRBJ2-7, the V gene TRBV19, with D perhaps matching TRBD1 or TRBD2 (5 bases each). V was shortened by 7 bases and J by 4 bases, with 8 bases between the two germline ends. CDR3 length equals 11 residues. Germline values: CDR1 LNHDA, CDR2 SQIVND (reference sequence). This chain's CDR3 is CASTGHYEQYV. CDR3 DNA: TGTGCCAGTACGGGGCATTACGAGCAGTACGTC.

This clonotype was seen a handful of times. V and J are TRBV5-1 and TRBJ2-1; unclear D gene. V lost 2 bases to trimming and J lost 8 bases, with 20 bases between them. Germline lookup yields CDR1 SGHRS and CDR2 YFSETQ. This CDR3 has 16 amino acids. Here the CDR3 DNA reads TGCGCCAGCAGCTTAGGAACAAACGGCGGCCCCCATGAGCAGTTCTTC. Amino acids: CASSLGTNGGPHEQFF. Full variable domain (rest looked up from reference TRBV5-1 and TRBJ2-1): KAGVTQTPRYLIKTRGQQVTLSCSPISGHRSVSWYQQTPGQGLQFLFEYFSETQRNKGNFPGRFSGRQFSNSRSEMNVSTLELGDSALYLCASSLGTNGGPHEQFFGPGTRLTVL.